These 12 T cell receptor beta chains came from one sample sequenced in a study of CD8 T cells in ankylosing spondylitis. TCRdb ran MiXCR on the 5' RACE reads and lists one entry per CDR3 protein. The sample lists approximately 25,000 distinct CDR3 sequences; approximately 16% were seen once. Specimen: blood. The source is a male donor with ankylosing spondylitis or in good health (not recorded which).

This clonotype came up many times. The chain recombines TRBV7-9 with TRBJ1-4; D not certain. This CDR3 has 16 residues. CDR1 is SEHNR and CDR2 is FQNEAQ in the germline V gene (reference sequence). The V gene lost 0 bases and the J gene lost 5 bases, with 13 bases spanning the gap. CDR3: CASSLAIGAPNEKLFF. The CDR3 DNA follows: TGTGCCAGCAGCTTAGCGATTGGCGCCCCCAATGAAAAACTGTTTTTT.

In this sample, this clonotype turned up many times. J is TRBJ2-1 and V is TRBV29-1; D is uncertain. V dropped 4 bases and J dropped 9 bases, with 7 bases sitting between them. The CDR3 is 10 residues long. Germline CDR1 reads SQVTM; CDR2 reads ANQGSEA. The CDR3 DNA reads as TGCAGCGTTGTTATGGGTGAGCAGTTCTTC. Residues: CSVVMGEQFF.

This rearrangement joins TRBV5-1 to TRBJ1-4; 7 positions agree with TRBD1. The CDR3 is 15 residues long. V dropped 2 bases and J dropped 8; count of bases not matched to a gene: 9. The germline V gene has CDR1 SGHRS and CDR2 YFSETQ. CDR3 sequence reads: CASSFQGGSGEKLFF. The CDR3 coding sequence is TGCGCCAGCAGCTTCCAAGGGGGCTCTGGGGAAAAACTGTTTTTT.

V and J are TRBV7-3 and TRBJ1-2; possibly TRBD1 for D (6 bases). Germline V gene lookup returns CDR1 SGHTA and CDR2 FQGTGA. V was clipped by 5 bases and J by 2 bases, with 15 bases between them. The CDR3 length is 15 residues. CDR3 sequence reads: CASSLQGSQNYGYTF. The CDR3 nucleotides are TGTGCCAGCAGCCTTCAGGGGTCCCAGAACTATGGCTACACCTTC.

V is TRBV25-1 and J is TRBJ1-5; TRBD1 might be the D (6 bases). V dropped 6 bases and J dropped 6 bases, with 15 bases sitting between them. The CDR3 consists of 14 residues. Germline loops: CDR1 MGHDK, CDR2 SYGVNS. DNA for the CDR3: TGTGCCAGCAGCGAGCAGGGGCATAGTCAGCCCCAGCATTTT. This encodes CASSEQGHSQPQHF.

This clonotype was seen at least ten times. The V call is TRBV12-3 or TRBV12-4, the J call TRBJ2-1, with TRBD2 as a possible D gene (5 bases). The CDR3 runs to 12 residues. V gave up 4 bases and J gave up 10 bases, with 11 bases separating them. CDR3 residues: CASSWTGSEQFF. The CDR3 nucleotides read TGTGCCAGCAGTTGGACGGGGTCGGAGCAGTTCTTC.

In this sample, this clonotype turned up a few times. V is TRBV27 and J is TRBJ1-4, with 7 positions matching TRBD1. The CDR3 consists of 15 residues. In germline, CDR1 is MNHEY, CDR2 SMNVEV (reference sequence). J gave up 7 bases and V 6 bases, and 11 bases lay outside the gene matches. Written as DNA, the CDR3 is TGTGCCAGCAGCAGACTGGGACAGCTCGGTGAAAAACTGTTTTTT. Its protein is CASSRLGQLGEKLFF.

This clonotype was seen more than once but under ten times. This chain joins TRBV20-1 and TRBJ1-6; D is unclear. The CDR3 is 12 amino acids. The germline gives CDR1 DFQATT, CDR2 SNEGSKA (reference sequence). Trimming stripped 6 bases from V and 5 bases from J, with 8 bases between. CDR3 residues: CSAPDNNSPLHF. CDR3 in DNA: TGCAGTGCCCCCGATAATAATTCACCCCTCCACTTT.

The table lists this clonotype with many counts. The rearrangement joins TRBV10-2 to TRBJ2-7, with D unclear. Germline CDR1 WSHSY, CDR2 SAAADI. V was trimmed by 7 bases and J by 3 bases, leaving 10 bases between them. The CDR3 sequence is 12 residues long. The CDR3 DNA follows: TGCGCCAGCATGGGTCGGCTCTACGAGCAGTACTTC. Amino acid sequence: CASMGRLYEQYF.

V and J are TRBV29-1 and TRBJ2-7; D possibly corresponds to TRBD2 (5 bases). The germline gives CDR1 SQVTM, CDR2 ANQGSEA. V shed 6 bases and J shed 7 bases, with 19 bases lying between them. The CDR3 spans 13 residues. The chain's CDR3 is CSVSAREGAEQYF. CDR3 in DNA: TGCAGCGTCTCAGCGAGAGAGGGAGCGGAGCAGTACTTC.

The chain couples TRBV19 to TRBJ2-7, with 7 nucleotides matching TRBD1. J was trimmed by 4 bases and V by 6 bases; bases with no gene match: 9. The CDR3 extends over 14 amino acids. Germline loops: CDR1 LNHDA, CDR2 SQIVND (reference sequence). This CDR3 reads CASSVTGPPYEQYF. The DNA for the CDR3 is TGTGCCAGTAGCGTGACAGGGCCCCCTTACGAGCAGTACTTC.

The chain has TRBV28 and TRBJ2-7, with no clear D. Trimming took 2 bases from V and 2 from J, leaving 4 bases between them. Germline V lookup: CDR1 MDHEN, CDR2 SYDVKM. This CDR3 has 12 residues. Here the CDR3 reads CASSLQPYEQYF. The DNA of the CDR3 is TGTGCCAGCAGTTTACAGCCCTACGAGCAGTACTTC.